These 26 T cell receptor beta chains share one sample of origin, sequenced in a study of T cell repertoires in cytomegalovirus infection. TCRdb redid the calling of the reads with MiXCR, one entry per CDR3 protein. This sample yields 200,000 to 250,000 distinct CDR3 sequences, of which 10% to 15% are seen a single time; approximately 1.6% belongs to the top ten. Specimen: PBMCs. These receptors originate from a human donor in good health (CMV status not recorded). Some clones in this sample may be carry-over from other donors' samples.

In DNA form, the CDR3 reads TGTGCCAGCAGCTTAGGGACCAACCGGGAGACCCAGTACTTC. Its translation: CASSLGTNRETQYF. V and J are TRBV5-5 and TRBJ2-5, with D perhaps matching TRBD1 or TRBD2 (5 bases each). V was clipped by 2 bases and J by 5 bases, with 13 bases between them. Per the germline V gene, CDR1 is SGHKS and CDR2 is YYEKEE (reference sequence). This CDR3 has 14 amino acids.

There are a few counts of this clonotype. The chain has TRBV29-1 and TRBJ1-1, with TRBD1 matching over 7 bases. From germline, CDR1 is SQVTM and CDR2 ANQGSEA. The CDR3 has 14 amino acids. Trimming at V came to 6 bases and at J to 6 bases, leaving 13 bases not matched to a gene. The CDR3 nucleotides are TGCAGCGTCGCTGTGGACAGGCGAATTGCTGAAGCTTTCTTT. Its protein is CSVAVDRRIAEAFF.

This clonotype was observed many times. The rearrangement joins TRBV7-3 to TRBJ2-2; 9 positions agree with TRBD1. The CDR3 length is 14 residues. CDR1 is SGHTA, CDR2 FQGTGA, per germline. With V trimmed by 5 bases and J by 5 bases, 3 bases remained unmatched. Written as DNA, the CDR3 is TGTGCCAGCAGCATGGGACAGGGAACCGGGGAGCTGTTTTTT. It is translated as CASSMGQGTGELFF.

This clonotype has at least ten counts. The gene calls are TRBV7-2 and TRBJ1-3; 10 positions agree with TRBD1. This CDR3 has 16 residues. V dropped 4 bases and J dropped 2; count of bases not matched to a gene: 5. Germline values: CDR1 SGHTA, CDR2 FQGNSA. The CDR3 nucleotides read TGTGCCAGCAGCTCGAGGACAGGGGGAACTGGAAACACCATATATTTT. Translated: CASSSRTGGTGNTIYF. Looking up the rest from reference TRBV7-2 and TRBJ1-3 gives the full variable domain: GAGVSQSPSNKVTEKGKDVELRCDPISGHTALYWYRQSLGQGLEFLIYFQGNSAPDKSGLPSDRFSAERTGGSVSTLTIQRTQQEDSAVYLCASSSRTGGTGNTIYFGEGSWLTVV.

The gene calls are TRBV25-1 and TRBJ1-6; D unclear. Germline V gene sequence: CDR1 MGHDK, CDR2 SYGVNS. V lost 5 bases to trimming and J lost 8 bases, with 13 bases between them. The CDR3 contains 14 residues. This CDR3 is CASSIGTLYSPLHF. CDR3 bases: TGTGCCAGCAGTATCGGAACCTTATATTCACCCCTCCACTTT.

This clonotype was recorded many times. The J gene is TRBJ2-1, the V gene TRBV7-2; D is ambiguous. CDR3 size: 13 residues. V was shortened by 3 bases and J by 6 bases, with 9 bases between the two germline ends. CDR1 is SGHTA, CDR2 FQGNSA, per germline. The CDR3 DNA follows: TGTGCCAGCAGCTTCGACGGCCTCAATGAGCAGTTCTTC. Protein: CASSFDGLNEQFF.

Many counts were recorded for this clonotype. The V gene is TRBV7-6, the J gene TRBJ2-3, with D perhaps given as TRBD1 or TRBD2 (5 bases each). CDR1 is SGHVS and CDR2 is FNYEAQ in the germline V gene. The V and J ends lost 5 bases and 4 bases respectively, with 13 bases between them. The CDR3 runs to 14 residues. Written as DNA, the CDR3 is TGTGCCAGCAGCGCGCGGGCAGGGCCAGATACGCAGTATTTT. Protein: CASSARAGPDTQYF.

J is TRBJ1-4 and V is TRBV29-1; maybe TRBD1 (5 bases). Looked up from germline, CDR1 is SQVTM and CDR2 is ANQGSEA. Trimming left V 4 bases short and J 3 bases short, with 9 bases between. This CDR3 is 13 amino acids long. CDR3 region: CSVAAGPNEKLFF. As DNA, the CDR3 is TGCAGCGTTGCAGCAGGGCCTAATGAAAAACTGTTTTTT.

CDR3 amino acids: CASSKALAGWREETQYF. CDR3 nucleotides: TGTGCCAGCAGTAAGGCCCTAGCGGGATGGCGGGAAGAGACCCAGTACTTC. V usage is TRBV6-2 or TRBV6-3 and J usage is TRBJ2-5, with TRBD2 matching 9 bases. The germline V gene has CDR1 MNHEY and CDR2 SVGEGT. Trimming removed 5 bases from V and 3 bases from J; junction bases left unmatched: 13. There are 17 residues in the CDR3.

This clonotype has ten or more counts. The gene calls are TRBV12-3 or TRBV12-4 and TRBJ1-1; maybe TRBD1 (6 bases). V was cut by 7 bases and J by 5 bases, with 17 bases left in between. The CDR3 is made up of 14 amino acids. The CDR3 reads CASMRGGPGTEAFF. The CDR3 nucleotides are TGTGCCAGCATGCGGGGGGGGCCGGGGACTGAAGCTTTCTTT.

The gene calls are TRBV6-2 or TRBV6-3 and TRBJ1-1; no firm D call. This CDR3 is built from 12 residues. Trimming shortened V by 7 bases and J by 1 base, and 7 bases separated the two germline ends. Germline values: CDR1 MNHEY, CDR2 SVGEGT. In DNA, the CDR3 is TGTGCCAGCAAGGTGGGGAACACTGAAGCTTTCTTT. This sequence encodes CASKVGNTEAFF.

For this clonotype: An end of the junction differs from the germline gene, which may be a read error. The chain combines TRBV6-2 or TRBV6-3 with TRBJ1-5; D uncertain. CDR1 and CDR2 (germline): MNHEY, SVGEGT. This CDR3 is 14 amino acids long. CDR3 bases: TGTGACAGCAGTTCAACGATTAGCAATCAGCCCCAGCATTTT. The encoded protein is CDSSSTISNQPQHF.

V is TRBV29-1 and J is TRBJ2-7; TRBD2 agrees at 8 bases. This CDR3 comprises 12 residues. J lost 1 base, V lost 6 bases, and 2 bases had no gene match. Germline CDR1 and CDR2: SQVTM and ANQGSEA. The CDR3 nucleotides are TGCAGCGTCCGACTAGCGTCCTACGAGCAGTACTTC. Residues: CSVRLASYEQYF.

Only a few counts were recorded for this clonotype. The chain joins TRBV20-1 to TRBJ2-7, with D perhaps being TRBD1 or TRBD2 (7 bases each). V gave up 3 bases and J gave up 2 bases, with 17 bases separating them. The CDR3 runs to 15 residues. Per germline, CDR1 DFQATT and CDR2 SNEGSKA (reference sequence). CDR3 DNA sequence: TGCAGTGCTAGCCAGGGGGGGAGCCCAGCCTACGAGCAGTACTTC. Translation gives CSASQGGSPAYEQYF.

The chain joins TRBV3-1 to TRBJ2-5, with D perhaps assigned TRBD1 or TRBD2 (5 bases each). Germline CDR1 and CDR2: LGHDT and YNNKEL (reference sequence). Trimming took 2 bases from V and 2 from J, leaving 12 bases between them. There are 15 residues in the CDR3. CDR3 sequence reads: CASSQQTGTQETQYF. CDR3 coding DNA: TGTGCCAGCAGCCAACAAACCGGGACGCAAGAGACCCAGTACTTC.

DNA for the CDR3: TGCGCCAGCAGCCCCCTGTCAGGGCTAGCGGAAAATGAGCAGTTCTTC. Its translation is CASSPLSGLAENEQFF. V and J are TRBV5-1 and TRBJ2-1; 7 positions match TRBD2. The CDR3 is 16 amino acids. Unmatched junction bases numbered 14, after V lost 4 bases and J lost 7 bases. Germline-derived CDR1 and CDR2 are SGHRS and YFSETQ.

This clonotype was seen more than once but under ten times. The rearrangement joins TRBV19 to TRBJ2-5, with D tentatively TRBD2 (6 bases). Trimming took 4 bases from V and 5 from J, leaving 20 bases between them. This CDR3 is 16 amino acids long. CDR1 is LNHDA, CDR2 SQIVND, per germline (reference sequence). In DNA form, the CDR3 reads TGTGCCAGTAGTAACCACCCAACGGGGGATTCGGAGACCCAGTACTTC. Translation gives CASSNHPTGDSETQYF.

This clonotype turned up a few times. The rearrangement joins TRBV6-1 to TRBJ1-3; TRBD1 is a possible D gene (5 bases). From germline, CDR1 is MNHNS and CDR2 SASEGT. V gave up 3 bases and J gave up 2 bases, with 11 bases separating them. CDR3 length: 15 amino acids. The CDR3 coding sequence is TGTGCCAGCAGTGACCCATCAGGGACTGGAAACACCATATATTTT. Its translation is CASSDPSGTGNTIYF.

The chain employs TRBV12-5 and TRBJ1-2; D is possibly TRBD1 (5 bases). The CDR3 has 16 residues. Trimming left V 6 bases short and J 8 bases short, with 25 bases between. The germline gives CDR1 LGHNT, CDR2 FRNRAP. CDR3 in amino acids: CASGPGRNYPGEGYTF. CDR3 in DNA: TGTGCTAGTGGCCCGGGACGGAACTACCCCGGGGAAGGCTACACCTTC.

The rearrangement uses TRBV30 and TRBJ2-1; D is undetermined. V was trimmed by 2 bases and J by 6 bases, leaving 5 bases between them. The germline CDR1 and CDR2 sequences are GTSNPN and SVGIG (reference sequence). The CDR3 is made up of 11 amino acids. As DNA, the CDR3 is TGTGCCTGGAGTCACCGCAATGAGCAGTTCTTC. This codes for CAWSHRNEQFF.

This clonotype showed up many times. This chain connects TRBV12-5 to TRBJ1-2, with 7 bases identical to TRBD1. Germline-derived CDR1 and CDR2 are LGHNT and FRNRAP. Germline trimming cut 0 bases from V and 2 bases from J; bases unmatched to any gene: 6. This CDR3 is 16 amino acids long. The CDR3 sequence: CASGLVRAGGNYGYTF. CDR3 DNA: TGTGCTAGTGGTTTGGTACGGGCAGGGGGGAACTATGGCTACACCTTC. The full variable domain, in which reference TRBV12-5 and TRBJ1-2 provide the parts outside the CDR3, is DARVTQTPRHKVTEMGQEVTMRCQPILGHNTVFWYRQTMMQGLELLAYFRNRAPLDDSGMPKDRFSAEMPDATLATLKIQPSEPRDSAVYFCASGLVRAGGNYGYTFGSGTRLTVV.

This clonotype was detected ten times or more. The J gene is TRBJ2-7, the V gene TRBV11-2, with D unresolved. CDR1 and CDR2 from the germline V gene are SGHAT and FQNNGV. The V and J ends lost 5 bases and 0 bases respectively, with 14 bases between them. The CDR3 totals 15 residues. CDR3 coding DNA: TGTGCCAGCAGCCCCCTTCCATTGAGCTCCTACGAGCAGTACTTC. Translating it yields CASSPLPLSSYEQYF.

This clonotype was observed a few times. V and J are TRBV6-4 and TRBJ2-3, with a weak D call TRBD2 (6 bases). V shed 7 bases and J shed 2 bases, with 16 bases lying between them. There are 15 residues in the CDR3. Germline loops: CDR1 MRHNA, CDR2 SNTAGT. CDR3 nucleotides: TGTGCCAGCAATCCGGAGGGGCTGGACACAGATACGCAGTATTTT. As protein: CASNPEGLDTDTQYF.

The chain couples TRBV4-2 to TRBJ2-5, with TRBD2 identical over 7 bases. After removal of 3 bases from V and 5 bases from J, the junction contained 9 bases not matched to a gene. Germline values: CDR1 LGHNA, CDR2 YNFKEQ. The CDR3 extends over 15 amino acids. The CDR3 here is CASSQDRDYFETQYF. DNA for the CDR3: TGTGCCAGCAGCCAGGACCGGGACTACTTTGAGACCCAGTACTTC.

This clonotype was observed many times. The chain couples TRBV12-5 to TRBJ1-3, with 8 positions matching TRBD1. CDR3 size: 16 residues. The germline V gene has CDR1 LGHNT and CDR2 FRNRAP. V gave up 6 bases and J gave up 0 bases; unmatched junction bases: 7. The CDR3 is CASGLTTGGSGNTIYF. CDR3 nucleotide sequence: TGTGCTAGTGGCCTCACAACAGGGGGCTCTGGAAACACCATATATTTT. The complete variable domain, with remaining parts taken from reference TRBV12-5 and TRBJ1-3, reads DARVTQTPRHKVTEMGQEVTMRCQPILGHNTVFWYRQTMMQGLELLAYFRNRAPLDDSGMPKDRFSAEMPDATLATLKIQPSEPRDSAVYFCASGLTTGGSGNTIYFGEGSWLTVV.

J is TRBJ1-2 and V is TRBV28, with TRBD1 matching 7 bases. CDR3 length: 15 amino acids. J was trimmed by 2 bases and V by 6 bases; bases with no gene match: 9. Germline assignment: CDR1 MDHEN and CDR2 SYDVKM. CDR3 loop: CASSRPTGTNYGYTF. The CDR3, as DNA: TGTGCCAGCAGCAGACCGACAGGGACCAACTATGGCTACACCTTC.